This T cell receptor beta chain is drawn from a study of blood T cell repertoires in COVID-19. Trimming removed 1 base from V and 2 bases from J; junction bases left unmatched: 19. The germline V gene has CDR1 MGHRA and CDR2 YSYEKL. The CDR3 length is 20 residues. As handled by the study authors: Reference gene primer amplification in the assay estimated nucleated cell counts. The assay was immunoSEQ multiplex PCR, and TCRdb's table has in-frame clones only and misses some. V and J calls plus clone size are reproduced from that table; the DNA served to infer D and trimming. The data show fewer than 250,000 clones, roughly 86% seen once. This clone has more than one count but fewer than ten.

The rearrangement joins TRBV4-1 to TRBJ2-5, with 7 bases fitting TRBD2. The sequenced material came from peripheral blood. The source of this sequence is a woman in her forties or fifties with active or convalescent COVID-19. In DNA form, the CDR3 reads TGCGCCAGCAGCCAAGTCCAGCTGGCGAGCGGGATAAGTATACAAGAGACCCAGTACTTC. As protein: CASSQVQLASGISIQETQYF.